The source of this T cell receptor beta chain is a study of blood T cell repertoires in COVID-19. Across the study: PBMCs, B-cell-depleted T cells, or T cells were the source of the cDNA or gDNA that made up the material.

The CDR3 extends over 14 amino acids. Germline V gene lookup returns CDR1 MDHEN and CDR2 SYDVKM. Between the trimmed V and J ends, which lost 6 bases and 8 bases, there was a span of 17 bases. The data were produced by immunoSEQ multiplex PCR, yet TCRdb's version contains in-frame clones alone and is incomplete. The sample lists 210,000 or so clones, roughly 80% occurring once. The sequenced material came from peripheral blood. This sequence was found in an elderly woman with acute or convalescent COVID-19. The V gene is TRBV28, the J gene TRBJ2-1; tentative D call: TRBD1 (5 bases). The CDR3 protein is CASRTDVGHDEQFF. In nucleotides, the CDR3 is TGTGCCAGCAGGACAGACGTGGGCCATGATGAGCAGTTCTTC. The entire variable domain, with the rest obtained from reference TRBV28 and TRBJ2-1, is as follows: DVKVTQSSRYLVKRTGEKVFLECVQDMDHENMFWYRQDPGLGLRLIYFSYDVKMKEKGDIPEGYSVSREKKERFSLILESASTNQTSMYLCASRTDVGHDEQFFGPGTRLTVL.